The clone carrying this T cell receptor (beta chain) was observed a handful of times. Its antigen is as yet unknown. These data originate in a study of cytomegalovirus exposure and HLA in healthy donors. Study findings and constraints: Presence/absence comparisons presumed near-even sequencing depth among donors. Many donors carried some public TCRs, although rarity characterized most TCR sequences. The productive fraction for most TCR beta V segments was about 87% or about 30% in an earlier analysis.

V dropped 3 bases and J dropped 6; count of bases not matched to a gene: 5. This CDR3 has 13 amino acids. Germline V gene data show CDR1 as GTSNPN and CDR2 as SVGIG (reference sequence). The PCR made use of 60 Vbeta and 13 Jbeta primers. Clones were sequenced by immunoSEQ multiplex PCR, and TCRdb holds only the in-frame ones, with some missing. The sample lists under 130,000 clones, over 65% occurring once. The source is a man in his forties in good health and CMV-seropositive. The sequenced sample was PBMCs. The chain uses TRBV30 and TRBJ2-3; 8 bases fit TRBD1. The chain's CDR3 is CAWSPTGGDTQYF. DNA of the CDR3: TGTGCCTGGAGCCCTACAGGGGGGGATACGCAGTATTTT.